This TCR beta chain was recorded in a study of sequential checkpoint blockade in melanoma. As for the study in general: DNA from about a hundred pretreatment tumor samples underwent TCRβ immunosequencing. Matched biopsies came pretreatment and at week 13 for about two dozen patients.

CDR3 length: 13 residues. V was clipped by 0 bases and J by 8 bases, with 9 bases between them. Germline CDR1 reads MNHGY; CDR2 reads SAAAGT. Treatment defined: randomized to nivolumab then ipilimumab (arm A) or the reverse (arm B). TCRdb's table, derived via immunoSEQ multiplex PCR, lists solely in-frame clones and lacks some. The table shows roughly 5,400 clones, with about a sixth occurring only once. Material: tumor tissue (inferred from file names), obtained from a patient given nivolumab and ipilimumab in sequence. The origin of this receptor is a human donor with melanoma. This chain connects TRBV6-8 to TRBJ2-3; the D is unclear. The CDR3 is CASSYSRSRTQYF. DNA of the CDR3: TGTGCCAGCAGTTACTCGAGGTCCCGTACGCAGTATTTT.